A single sample is the source of the 27 T cell receptor beta chains below, sequenced in a study of blood T cell repertoires in COVID-19. TCRdb keeps only in-frame clones here, not all; method: immunoSEQ multiplex PCR. The repertoire holds approximately 300,000 clones, with around nine tenths as singletons. The sample comprised peripheral blood. The source is a woman aged 50 to 60 with active or convalescent COVID-19.

V gene TRBV18 combines with J gene TRBJ2-7; 9 nucleotides line up with TRBD1. V was clipped by 4 bases and J by 3 bases; unmatched bases: 10. CDR1 KGHSH and CDR2 LQKENI come from the germline V gene. The CDR3 is 16 residues long. This chain's CDR3 is CASSRSGQGKNYEQYF. The CDR3 DNA follows: TGTGCCAGCTCACGGAGCGGACAGGGGAAGAACTACGAGCAGTACTTC.

V gene TRBV28 combines with J gene TRBJ1-4; 7 positions match TRBD1. Trimming took 6 bases from V and 8 from J; bases not matched to a gene: 6. The germline V gene has CDR1 MDHEN and CDR2 SYDVKM. The CDR3 contains 13 residues. CDR3 in DNA: TGTGCCAGCAGACTCGGACAGGTAGAAAAACTGTTTTTT. Its translation is CASRLGQVEKLFF.

The rearrangement uses TRBV6-2 or TRBV6-3 and TRBJ1-2; D gene ambiguous. The CDR3 totals 11 residues. Germline assignment: CDR1 MNHEY and CDR2 SVGEGT. The V gene lost 6 bases and the J gene lost 4 bases, with 6 bases spanning the gap. The CDR3 sequence is CASSHGYGYTF. In DNA form, the CDR3 reads TGTGCCAGCAGCCACGGCTATGGCTACACCTTC.

The chain joins TRBV7-2 to TRBJ2-5, with 7 bases lining up with TRBD1. The CDR3 is 16 amino acids. J was trimmed by 1 base and V by 5 bases; bases with no gene match: 10. Germline loops: CDR1 SGHTA, CDR2 FQGNSA. Written as DNA, the CDR3 is TGTGCCAGCAGCCCAGGGCCGACAGGGCTCCAAGAGACCCAGTACTTC. Its translation is CASSPGPTGLQETQYF.

CDR3 in DNA: TGTGCCATCAGTGAAGTGACTAGCGGTATTGAGCAGTTCTTC. This sequence encodes CAISEVTSGIEQFF. This rearrangement joins TRBV10-3 to TRBJ2-1, with 9 bases lining up with TRBD2. The CDR3 contains 14 residues. The trim removed 3 bases at V and 9 bases at J, leaving 6 bases unmatched. The germline gives CDR1 ENHRY, CDR2 SYGVKD.

Turning to this clone: At one boundary the junction diverges from the germline segment, which might be a read error. The chain employs TRBV6-2 or TRBV6-3 and TRBJ1-5; TRBD1 is a possible D gene (6 bases). Germline CDR1 MNHEY, CDR2 SVGEGT. The CDR3 runs to 18 residues. CDR3 in DNA: TGTGCCAGCAGTACTCCTCACCGGGACACCCATAGCCATCAGCCCCAGCATTTT. Translating gives CASSTPHRDTHSHQPQHF.

The rearrangement uses TRBV5-1 and TRBJ1-4, with a tentative D call TRBD1 (5 bases). The CDR3 runs 16 residues. Trimming took off 4 bases at V and 6 bases at J, with 19 bases between the two ends. Germline V CDR1 and CDR2: SGHRS, YFSETQ. The CDR3 bases are TGCGCCAGCAGCACCAGTAGTACAGTGGGGCATGAAAAACTGTTTTTT. Translation: CASSTSSTVGHEKLFF.

The V gene is TRBV10-3, the J gene TRBJ1-2; a possible D gene is TRBD1 (6 bases). This CDR3 spans 15 amino acids. Trimming left V 5 bases short and J 0 bases short, with 13 bases between. The V gene's germline CDR1 is ENHRY and CDR2 SYGVKD. This CDR3 is CAISPGTSPNYGYTF. CDR3 coding DNA: TGTGCCATCAGTCCTGGGACATCTCCTAACTATGGCTACACCTTC.

The chain joins TRBV18 to TRBJ2-5; a possible D gene is TRBD2 (5 bases). The V end lost 2 bases, the J end lost 5 bases, and 18 bases lay between the germline ends. The CDR3 totals 16 residues. Germline CDR1 KGHSH, CDR2 LQKENI. The CDR3 sequence is CASSPRGRTGEETQYF. The CDR3 region has the DNA TGTGCCAGCTCACCAAGAGGGCGAACCGGAGAGGAGACCCAGTACTTC.

The chain combines TRBV7-3 with TRBJ2-3; TRBD2 agrees at 7 bases. Looked up from germline, CDR1 is SGHTA and CDR2 is FQGTGA. The V segment lost 5 bases and the J segment 0 bases; nucleotides outside the gene matches: 5. This CDR3 is 15 amino acids long. Here the CDR3 reads CASSRGSGSTDTQYF. Here the CDR3 DNA reads TGTGCCAGCAGCCGCGGTAGCGGGAGCACAGATACGCAGTATTTT.

The chain joins TRBV11-2 to TRBJ2-5; 7 bases are shared with TRBD2. CDR3 size: 15 residues. Germline values: CDR1 SGHAT, CDR2 FQNNGV. The junction had 4 bases not matched to a gene; V was cut back by 0 bases and J by 3 bases. CDR3 amino acids: CASSLEGRGKETQYF. CDR3 coding DNA: TGTGCCAGCAGCTTAGAGGGGCGGGGGAAAGAGACCCAGTACTTC.

The rearrangement joins TRBV4-3 to TRBJ1-2; possibly TRBD1 for D (5 bases). Germline CDR1 is LGHNA and CDR2 is YSLEER. The CDR3 runs to 17 residues. Between the trimmed V and J ends, which lost 0 bases and 4 bases, there was a span of 18 bases. CDR3 region: CASSQDRLQESGYGYTF. CDR3 coding DNA: TGCGCCAGCAGCCAAGATAGGCTACAGGAATCGGGCTATGGCTACACCTTC.

The chain is built from TRBV5-5 and TRBJ2-7; 8 bases map to TRBD1. V shed 4 bases, J shed 4 bases, and the junction held 10 bases outside the gene matches. CDR1 is SGHKS, CDR2 YYEKEE, per germline (reference sequence). CDR3 length equals 15 residues. The DNA for the CDR3 is TGTGCCAGCAGCAAGACAGGGGCCATTTTTTACGAGCAGTACTTC. Encoded protein: CASSKTGAIFYEQYF.

The V and J genes are TRBV7-9 and TRBJ2-3; 10 bases align to TRBD2. From germline, CDR1 is SEHNR and CDR2 FQNEAQ (reference sequence). V gave up 6 bases and J gave up 6 bases; unmatched junction bases: 3. The CDR3 has 13 residues. The CDR3 DNA follows: TGTGCCAGCAGACTAGCGGGGCCGGATACGCAGTATTTT. Translating gives CASRLAGPDTQYF.

The genes are TRBV2 and TRBJ2-2; 11 nucleotides match TRBD2. J lost 3 bases, V lost 6 bases, and 12 bases had no gene match. The CDR3 sequence is 18 residues long. Looked up from germline, CDR1 is SNHLY and CDR2 is FYNNEI. DNA of the CDR3: TGTGCCAGCAGACCACCGGGACTAGCGGAGCGGCACACCGGGGAGCTGTTTTTT. Translation gives CASRPPGLAERHTGELFF.

The gene calls are TRBV7-9 and TRBJ2-5; a possible D gene is TRBD1 (5 bases). V lost 5 bases and J 5 bases, leaving 24 bases between the germline ends. This CDR3 has 17 residues. CDR1 and CDR2 from the germline V gene are SEHNR and FQNEAQ (reference sequence). The CDR3 nucleotides read TGTGCCAGCAGCCCAGCTAGGGGCAGAAGCCGGGTGGAGACCCAGTACTTC. It encodes CASSPARGRSRVETQYF.

In its sample, this clone was seen a few times. The chain combines TRBV7-2 with TRBJ1-4; D is uncertain. CDR1 and CDR2 (germline): SGHTA, FQGNSA. This CDR3 has 16 residues. V was shortened by 1 base and J by 7 bases, with 16 bases between the two germline ends. CDR3 coding DNA: TGTGCCAGCAGCTTAGACGTTGGAGGCGGGGTTGAAAAACTGTTTTTT. This translates into CASSLDVGGGVEKLFF.

The genes are TRBV7-2 and TRBJ2-7, with D maybe TRBD2 (5 bases). Looked up from germline, CDR1 is SGHTA and CDR2 is FQGNSA. V lost 4 bases to trimming and J lost 3 bases, with 10 bases between them. The CDR3 contains 13 residues. The CDR3 DNA follows: TGTGCCAGCAGCTCAACGGGATTCTACGAGCAGTACTTC. Its protein is CASSSTGFYEQYF.

V is TRBV30 and J is TRBJ2-7; 7 bases are a match to TRBD1. Trimming took 1 base from V and 0 from J; bases not matched to a gene: 6. The CDR3 extends over 15 amino acids. The germline V gene has CDR1 GTSNPN and CDR2 SVGIG (reference sequence). The CDR3 protein is CAWSGSTGDSYEQYF. In DNA, the CDR3 is TGTGCCTGGAGTGGCTCCACAGGGGACTCCTACGAGCAGTACTTC.

The CDR3 sequence is CASSPGTGGGYTF. As DNA, the CDR3 is TGTGCCAGCAGCCCCGGTACAGGGGGAGGCTACACCTTC. The gene calls are TRBV11-2 and TRBJ1-2; 8 positions agree with TRBD1. V dropped 5 bases and J dropped 8; count of bases not matched to a gene: 7. The CDR3 totals 13 residues. Germline CDR1 and CDR2: SGHAT and FQNNGV. Using reference TRBV11-2 and TRBJ1-2 for the parts outside the CDR3, the full variable domain is EAGVAQSPRYKIIEKRQSVAFWCNPISGHATLYWYQQILGQGPKLLIQFQNNGVVDDSQLPKDRFSAERLKGVDSTLKIQPAKLEDSAVYLCASSPGTGGGYTFGSGTRLTVV.

The gene calls are TRBV9 and TRBJ2-1, with 10 positions matching TRBD2. Germline V gene sequence: CDR1 SGDLS, CDR2 YYNGEE. This CDR3 comprises 16 residues. The V gene end was trimmed by 0 bases and the J gene end by 3 bases; junction bases not matched to a gene: 3. CDR3 protein: CASSVDSGRNYNEQFF. The CDR3 DNA is TGTGCCAGCAGCGTAGATAGCGGGAGGAACTACAATGAGCAGTTCTTC.

The CDR3, as DNA: TGTGCCAGCAGCTTAGGGCGACAGGGGTGGAACACTGAAGCTTTCTTT. Its protein is CASSLGRQGWNTEAFF. The rearrangement uses TRBV11-1 and TRBJ1-1, with 8 bases identical to TRBD1. Per germline, CDR1 SGHAT and CDR2 FQDESV (reference sequence). J was trimmed by 1 base and V by 1 base; bases with no gene match: 5. CDR3 size: 16 residues.

The rearrangement joins TRBV5-4 to TRBJ2-7, with 8 bases that match TRBD1. The germline CDR1 and CDR2 sequences are SGHNT and YYREEE (reference sequence). The CDR3 covers 14 residues. Unmatched junction bases numbered 8, after V lost 4 bases and J lost 5 bases. As DNA, the CDR3 is TGTGCCAGCAGCCCACGACAGGGGATCCACGAGCAGTACTTC. Translated: CASSPRQGIHEQYF.

This clone was recorded once. The chain combines TRBV7-2 with TRBJ2-1; a weak D match, TRBD1 (6 bases). Trimming took off 1 base at V and 4 bases at J, with 8 bases between the two ends. The CDR3 consists of 14 residues. Germline V lookup: CDR1 SGHTA, CDR2 FQGNSA. The CDR3 DNA reads TGTGCCAGCAGCTTAGAGGGACATTACAATGAGCAGTTCTTC. This codes for CASSLEGHYNEQFF.

This clone was detected only a few times. The rearrangement joins TRBV7-9 to TRBJ2-7; 12 nucleotides agree with TRBD2. V dropped 2 bases and J dropped 12; count of bases not matched to a gene: 8. Germline CDR1 and CDR2: SEHNR and FQNEAQ (reference sequence). This CDR3 has 14 residues. For the CDR3, the DNA is TGTGCCAGCAGCTTAACGACTAGCGGGGGACGATGGTACTTC. This codes for CASSLTTSGGRWYF.

J is TRBJ1-2 and V is TRBV4-2; weak D call: TRBD1 (5 bases). Germline V gene data show CDR1 as LGHNA and CDR2 as YNFKEQ. Trimming removed 4 bases at V and 8 bases at J, with 14 bases between. The CDR3 runs to 13 residues. The CDR3 DNA sequence: TGTGCCAGCAGCCCGTCCCAGGGCGGAGGCTACACCTTC. Its translation: CASSPSQGGGYTF.

The chain joins TRBV10-2 to TRBJ2-2; 9 bases match TRBD2. With V trimmed by 5 bases and J by 5 bases, 6 bases remained unmatched. CDR3 length equals 15 residues. CDR1 is WSHSY, CDR2 SAAADI, per germline. CDR3 in DNA: TGCGCCAGCAGTCGTAGCGGGGGAAATACCGGGGAGCTGTTTTTT. Its translation is CASSRSGGNTGELFF.